The 17 T cell receptor beta chains below were found in one sample sequenced in a study of identifying expanded T cells in peripheral blood (dated by TCRdb to about 2019). Library preparation used the immunoSEQ multiplex PCR assay. TCRdb's version of the immuneACCESS table is confined to in-frame rearrangements and falls short of the full clone set. An unresolved V gene accounts for under half of the shortfall where checked; the remainder is of unknown origin. For this sample the table gives roughly 82,000 clones, of which about 83% were detected only once. Together, the top ten hold about 20% of the sample. Sequencing was carried out using blood. The receptor source for this set is a person between 18 and 70 years old in good health.

The V and J genes are TRBV19 and TRBJ2-2; weak D call: TRBD1 (6 bases). Trimming removed 5 bases at V and 0 bases at J, with 16 bases between. Germline-derived CDR1 and CDR2 are LNHDA and SQIVND (reference sequence). The length of the CDR3 is 17 residues. This CDR3 is CASSLYREASNTGELFF. CDR3 sequence (DNA): TGTGCCAGTAGTCTATACAGGGAAGCGTCGAACACCGGGGAGCTGTTTTTT.

CDR3 protein: CASSFTPGPKYEQYF. In nucleotides, the CDR3 is TGTGCCAGCAGTTTTACTCCGGGACCGAAATACGAGCAGTACTTC. This chain connects TRBV28 to TRBJ2-7, with D possibly being TRBD1 or TRBD2 (5 bases each). The CDR3 is 15 residues long. The germline V and J ends were trimmed by 3 bases and 4 bases, with 16 bases remaining between them. Germline CDR1 MDHEN, CDR2 SYDVKM.

The chain uses TRBV7-2 and TRBJ2-3; possibly TRBD1 for D (6 bases). Trimming took off 8 bases at V and 5 bases at J, with 23 bases between the two ends. The CDR3 loop spans 16 amino acids. CDR1 is SGHTA, CDR2 FQGNSA, per germline. The CDR3 region has the DNA TGTGCCAGCCGCCGCACGACAGGCGGGTCCCTAGATACGCAGTATTTT. This gives the protein CASRRTTGGSLDTQYF. Full variable domain (rest looked up from reference TRBV7-2 and TRBJ2-3): GAGVSQSPSNKVTEKGKDVELRCDPISGHTALYWYRQSLGQGLEFLIYFQGNSAPDKSGLPSDRFSAERTGGSVSTLTIQRTQQEDSAVYLCASRRTTGGSLDTQYFGPGTRLTVL.

This clone was counted once. The J gene is TRBJ2-1, the V gene TRBV7-3, with 13 bases that match TRBD2. The ends lost 5 bases at V and 9 bases at J; junction bases unmatched: 7. The length of the CDR3 is 15 residues. Germline V lookup: CDR1 SGHTA, CDR2 FQGTGA. The chain's CDR3 is CASSGGLAGEAEQFF. The CDR3 DNA reads as TGTGCCAGCAGCGGCGGACTAGCGGGAGAGGCTGAGCAGTTCTTC.

This clone was seen more than once but under ten times. The V and J genes are TRBV5-6 and TRBJ1-6, with D tentatively TRBD1 (6 bases). Trimming removed 4 bases at V and 10 bases at J, with 15 bases between. The CDR3 length is 14 residues. Germline assignment: CDR1 SGHDT and CDR2 YYEEEE. The CDR3 DNA is TGTGCCAGCAGCCTGGAAGGGGGTTTCTCACCCCTCCACTTT. Residues: CASSLEGGFSPLHF.

The V and J genes are TRBV27 and TRBJ2-7; 7 nucleotides line up with TRBD1. The CDR3 covers 14 residues. Germline assignment: CDR1 MNHEY and CDR2 SMNVEV (reference sequence). V shed 4 bases and J 6 bases; nucleotides not matched to a gene: 9. This chain's CDR3 is CASSSTLTGSEQYF. The CDR3, as DNA: TGTGCCAGCAGTTCTACCTTGACAGGGTCCGAGCAGTACTTC.

This clone was detected a few times. The rearrangement uses TRBV6-1 and TRBJ2-7; D possibly corresponds to TRBD2 (7 bases). CDR3 length: 17 residues. Looked up from germline, CDR1 is MNHNS and CDR2 is SASEGT. Trimming removed 3 bases at V and 2 bases at J, with 20 bases between. DNA of the CDR3: TGTGCCAGCAGTGAGTCTTCGGGGGGCGGGTTTCCCTACGAGCAGTACTTC. Translated: CASSESSGGGFPYEQYF.

V is TRBV7-9 and J is TRBJ2-7; 8 bases map to TRBD1. J was trimmed by 6 bases and V by 3 bases; bases with no gene match: 13. Germline V gene sequence: CDR1 SEHNR, CDR2 FQNEAQ (reference sequence). This CDR3 contains 16 residues. The CDR3 bases are TGTGCCAGCAGCTTGGGGACAGGCAACCCCCCAGGCGAGCAGTACTTC. This gives the protein CASSLGTGNPPGEQYF.

The rearrangement uses TRBV21-1 and TRBJ1-5. TRBV21-1 corresponds to a pseudogene. The CDR3 sequence is 18 residues long. CDR3 DNA: TGTGCCAGCAGCAATACCATTGGCAAGGGGACCTCCCATCAGCCCCAGCATTTT. Its protein is CASSNTIGKGTSHQPQHF.

As to this clone: Mismatch with germline at one junction end may stem from a read error. V and J are TRBV5-6 and TRBJ1-4; D possibly corresponds to TRBD1 (5 bases). Per germline, CDR1 SGHDT and CDR2 YYEEEE. The CDR3 contains 16 residues. The CDR3 region has the DNA TGTGCCAGCACCTTGGGAGAGACAGCAACTAATGAAAAACTGTTTTTT. Encoded protein: CASTLGETATNEKLFF.

This chain links TRBV2 with TRBJ1-5, with 9 bases matching TRBD1. Trimming took 5 bases from V and 7 from J; bases not matched to a gene: 9. Germline V gene sequence: CDR1 SNHLY, CDR2 FYNNEI. The CDR3 contains 15 residues. The CDR3 DNA reads TGTGCCAGCAGTTTCCGGACAGGGGATCGGCAGCCCCAGCATTTT. Translating it yields CASSFRTGDRQPQHF.

The rearrangement joins TRBV7-2 to TRBJ1-1; TRBD1 is a possible D gene (6 bases). Trimming cost V 2 bases and J 4 bases, with 17 bases left between them. The CDR3 is made up of 16 amino acids. The germline CDR1 and CDR2 sequences are SGHTA and FQGNSA. The CDR3 here is CASSLTLTGVGTEAFF. CDR3 DNA: TGTGCCAGCAGCTTAACCTTGACAGGAGTGGGCACTGAAGCTTTCTTT.

The CDR3 protein is CASSLDGIGDTEAFF. CDR3 sequence (DNA): TGTGCCAGCAGCTTAGATGGTATAGGGGACACTGAAGCTTTCTTT. This chain links TRBV11-2 with TRBJ1-1, with D maybe TRBD1 (5 bases). The CDR3 length is 15 residues. The V gene's germline CDR1 is SGHAT and CDR2 FQNNGV. With 0 bases removed from V and 3 bases from J, the gap between germline ends came to 11 bases.

V and J are TRBV7-8 and TRBJ1-5, with TRBD1 as a possible D gene (5 bases). Germline V gene data show CDR1 as SGHVS and CDR2 as FQNEAQ. V dropped 11 bases and J dropped 3 bases, with 14 bases sitting between them. The CDR3 loop spans 13 amino acids. The CDR3 DNA sequence: TGTGCCGTCTCGGGGGGGAACAATCAGCCCCAGCATTTT. Translation gives CAVSGGNNQPQHF.

This chain joins TRBV28 and TRBJ1-5; TRBD1 matches 9 bases. In germline, CDR1 is MDHEN, CDR2 SYDVKM. This CDR3 has 14 amino acids. The J segment lost 4 bases and the V segment lost 3 bases, leaving 1 base of the junction unmatched. The CDR3 spells CASSFGTGNQPQHF. The CDR3 nucleotides are TGTGCCAGCAGTTTCGGGACAGGGAATCAGCCCCAGCATTTT.

The V call is TRBV5-1, the J call TRBJ2-2, with 8 nucleotides matching TRBD2. Germline V lookup: CDR1 SGHRS, CDR2 YFSETQ. Unmatched junction bases numbered 4, after V lost 5 bases and J lost 1 base. The CDR3 is 15 amino acids. The CDR3 nucleotides are TGCGCCAGCAGTCTCCGGGAGGGGAACACCGGGGAGCTGTTTTTT. Encoded protein: CASSLREGNTGELFF.

The chain uses TRBV10-3 and TRBJ1-1; D gene uncertain. Germline loops: CDR1 ENHRY, CDR2 SYGVKD. The CDR3 loop spans 12 amino acids. V dropped 7 bases and J dropped 5 bases, with 11 bases sitting between them. The CDR3 nucleotides read TGTGCCATCAACGGCCCGGAAACTGAAGCTTTCTTT. This translates into CAINGPETEAFF.